This T cell receptor (beta chain) was captured in a study of blood T cell repertoires in COVID-19. Overall study context: The United States, Italy and Spain were the sources of the acute and convalescent COVID-19 samples. T cells, B-cell-depleted T cells, or PBMCs supplied cDNA or gDNA.

Per the germline V gene, CDR1 is PRHDT and CDR2 is FYEKMQ (reference sequence). The CDR3 is 17 amino acids. Trimming removed 5 bases from V and 0 bases from J; junction bases left unmatched: 8. Methods used by the authors: Reference gene primer amplification gave nucleated cell count estimates. Sequenced by immunoSEQ multiplex PCR; TCRdb stores in-frame clones only, minus some. D and trimming come from the DNA, and the V and J calls and clone size come from that table. The table shows 79,000 or so clones, with around nine tenths occurring only once. The chain couples TRBV13 to TRBJ2-3; 10 bases are shared with TRBD2. This clonotype originated in a human donor in a cohort sampled during active COVID-19. Sequenced: peripheral blood. CDR3 bases: TGTGCCAGCAGCCCTAGGACTAGCGGACCTAGCACAGATACGCAGTATTTT. Encoded protein: CASSPRTSGPSTDTQYF.